This paragraph covers one T cell receptor beta chain sequence. Its antigen remains unknown. This record belongs to a study of cytotoxic CD8 clonotypes in ibrutinib-treated CLL. This CDR3 region has 15 residues. V dropped 4 bases and J dropped 3; count of bases not matched to a gene: 1. In germline, CDR1 is KGHSH, CDR2 LQKENI. Sequencing was performed with immunoSEQ multiplex PCR; in TCRdb, only in-frame clones are kept and a portion is missing. The table lists about 120,000 clones, around 85% of them singletons. Study observations and caveats: Clonality went higher at ibrutinib response and then dropped back toward baseline at progression.

The sequencing used PBMCs, collected after 24 months of ibrutinib treatment. The chain joins TRBV18 to TRBJ2-1; TRBD2 agrees at 12 bases. This clonotype originated in a human donor with chronic lymphocytic leukemia. For the CDR3, the DNA is TGTGCCAGCTCACTGACTAGCGGGGGCTACAATGAGCAGTTCTTC. Translating gives CASSLTSGGYNEQFF.